The 21 T cell receptor beta chains presented below share a single source sample, sequenced in a study of beta chain features in type 1 diabetes. The isolated RNA, all of it, was reverse transcribed, so expressed TCRB transcripts were what got sequenced. The repertoire was sequenced with immunoSEQ multiplex PCR; TCRdb's copy has only in-frame clones and lacks some. The sample lists hundreds of thousands of clones; 15% to 19% were seen once. The specimen was naive CD4+ T cells from blood. These receptor sequences come from a man younger than 30 in good health.

This clone showed up just a few times. The chain has TRBV30 and TRBJ2-5; 12 bases agree with TRBD2. The V gene's germline CDR1 is GTSNPN and CDR2 SVGIG (reference sequence). CDR3 length: 17 amino acids. V was clipped by 1 base and J by 1 base; unmatched bases: 7. In nucleotides, the CDR3 is TGTGCCTGGAGTGCTCGCCGGACTAGCGGGGCCCAAGAGACCCAGTACTTC. Its protein is CAWSARRTSGAQETQYF.

J is TRBJ2-1 and V is TRBV28; 15 nucleotides line up with TRBD2. The V and J ends lost 3 bases and 8 bases, in that order; junction bases with no gene match: 8. The CDR3 sequence is 17 residues long. Germline CDR1 reads MDHEN; CDR2 reads SYDVKM. CDR3 loop: CASSFSGTSGRRHEQFF. The CDR3 DNA is TGTGCCAGCAGTTTTTCCGGGACTAGCGGGAGGCGGCATGAGCAGTTCTTC.

The chain recombines TRBV7-2 with TRBJ2-4, with D possibly matching TRBD2 (5 bases). The CDR3 is 12 residues long. V dropped 4 bases and J dropped 7 bases, with 8 bases sitting between them. The germline gives CDR1 SGHTA, CDR2 FQGNSA. The CDR3 sequence is CASSSRRNIQYF. CDR3 nucleotide sequence: TGTGCCAGCAGCTCTAGGAGGAACATTCAGTACTTC.

This clone was found a few times. V gene TRBV7-2 combines with J gene TRBJ2-3; D might be TRBD1 (6 bases). CDR3 length: 16 amino acids. Looked up from germline, CDR1 is SGHTA and CDR2 is FQGNSA. Trimming removed 4 bases from V and 0 bases from J, with 14 bases in between. CDR3 sequence (DNA): TGTGCCAGCAGCTCAGTCGGGACACTTAGCACAGATACGCAGTATTTT. Its translation: CASSSVGTLSTDTQYF. The variable domain in full, with the rest retrieved from reference TRBV7-2 and TRBJ2-3, is GAGVSQSPSNKVTEKGKDVELRCDPISGHTALYWYRQSLGQGLEFLIYFQGNSAPDKSGLPSDRFSAERTGGSVSTLTIQRTQQEDSAVYLCASSSVGTLSTDTQYFGPGTRLTVL.

The chain combines TRBV18 with TRBJ2-3; TRBD2 is a possible D gene (6 bases). The CDR3 has 15 residues. From germline, CDR1 is KGHSH and CDR2 LQKENI. V gave up 6 bases and J gave up 2 bases, with 15 bases separating them. The CDR3 region has the DNA TGTGCCAGCTCTCAAAAGGGGAGGTCCACAGATACGCAGTATTTT. Its translation is CASSQKGRSTDTQYF.

The chain couples TRBV7-3 to TRBJ2-5; TRBD1 agrees at 11 bases. The CDR3 contains 13 residues. Germline lookup yields CDR1 SGHTA and CDR2 FQGTGA. Unmatched junction bases numbered 2, after V lost 5 bases and J lost 6 bases. CDR3 nucleotide sequence: TGTGCCAGCAGCGGGACAGGGGGACAGACCCAGTACTTC. Translation gives CASSGTGGQTQYF.

V gene TRBV29-1 combines with J gene TRBJ2-3, with D perhaps assigned TRBD1 or TRBD2 (5 bases each). Trimming stripped 3 bases from V and 4 bases from J, with 14 bases between. Germline V gene lookup returns CDR1 SQVTM and CDR2 ANQGSEA. There are 14 residues in the CDR3. The CDR3 DNA follows: TGCAGCGTTGATCTTGGTAGGGGAGCAGATACGCAGTATTTT. It codes for CSVDLGRGADTQYF.

The rearrangement links TRBV7-3 to TRBJ2-5; 10 bases agree with TRBD2. V was pared by 5 bases and J by 4 bases, with 4 bases of the junction left unmatched. The length of the CDR3 is 14 residues. CDR1 is SGHTA and CDR2 is FQGTGA in the germline V gene. Here the CDR3 DNA reads TGTGCCAGCAGCGAGCGGGGGGGCCGAGAGACCCAGTACTTC. This codes for CASSERGGRETQYF.

This clone was counted between two and nine times. The chain carries TRBV14 and TRBJ2-3, with D tentatively TRBD1 (6 bases). CDR3 size: 18 residues. CDR1 and CDR2 (germline): SGHDN, FVKESK. The V and J ends lost 3 bases and 2 bases respectively, with 21 bases between them. CDR3 region: CASSQLTSRDTTTDTQYF. The CDR3 nucleotides read TGTGCCAGCAGCCAGCTAACCTCCCGGGACACCACCACAGATACGCAGTATTTT.

The chain couples TRBV29-1 to TRBJ2-1, with TRBD2 as a possible D gene (6 bases). The CDR3 is 12 amino acids. From germline, CDR1 is SQVTM and CDR2 ANQGSEA. The V end lost 4 bases, the J end lost 7 bases, and 11 bases lay between the germline ends. The CDR3 DNA follows: TGCAGCGTTGTTCGGGAGAGGAATGAGCAGTTCTTC. It specifies CSVVRERNEQFF.

This clone came up a few times. The chain employs TRBV28 and TRBJ2-2; D gene unclear. Germline CDR1 reads MDHEN; CDR2 reads SYDVKM. The CDR3 is made up of 14 amino acids. Trimming left V 7 bases short and J 0 bases short, with 9 bases between. In DNA form, the CDR3 reads TGTGCCAGCACGCACAACCCGAACACCGGGGAGCTGTTTTTT. Its translation is CASTHNPNTGELFF.

The chain joins TRBV5-4 to TRBJ2-7; TRBD1 or TRBD2 may be the D gene (5 bases each). V was clipped by 0 bases and J by 0 bases, with 16 bases between them. CDR3 size: 17 residues. Germline-derived CDR1 and CDR2 are SGHNT and YYREEE (reference sequence). CDR3 amino acids: CASSLGGKGGGSYEQYF. The CDR3 coding sequence is TGTGCCAGCAGCTTGGGGGGGAAGGGCGGAGGCTCCTACGAGCAGTACTTC.

The chain employs TRBV7-3 and TRBJ2-1; TRBD1 matches at 8 bases. The CDR3 covers 18 residues. V was pared by 5 bases and J by 4 bases, with 16 bases of the junction left unmatched. Per the germline V gene, CDR1 is SGHTA and CDR2 is FQGTGA. CDR3 coding DNA: TGTGCCAGCAGCCCGAGCTACGGACAGGGACGCCATTACAATGAGCAGTTCTTC. This translates into CASSPSYGQGRHYNEQFF. Together with reference TRBV7-3 and TRBJ2-1, the CDR3 gives the full variable domain: GAGVSQTPSNKVTEKGKYVELRCDPISGHTALYWYRQSLGQGPEFLIYFQGTGAADDSGLPNDRFFAVRPEGSVSTLKIQRTERGDSAVYLCASSPSYGQGRHYNEQFFGPGTRLTVL.

This clone was seen a few times. The chain recombines TRBV6-4 with TRBJ2-1, with 8 nucleotides matching TRBD1. Germline lookup yields CDR1 MRHNA and CDR2 SNTAGT. This CDR3 has 16 amino acids. With V trimmed by 0 bases and J by 4 bases, 5 bases remained unmatched. CDR3 sequence (DNA): TGTGCCAGCAGTGACTCGATCAGGGGGCGTTACAATGAGCAGTTCTTC. It yields the protein CASSDSIRGRYNEQFF.

There are a few counts of this clone. The rearrangement uses TRBV27 and TRBJ1-4; maybe TRBD1 (5 bases). CDR3 length equals 15 residues. The ends were cut back, 6 bases at V and 6 bases at J, with 17 bases in the middle. CDR1 and CDR2 from the germline V gene are MNHEY and SMNVEV (reference sequence). CDR3 DNA sequence: TGTGCCAGCAGCTCAGCCGGGGCGAGCTATGAAAAACTGTTTTTT. This sequence encodes CASSSAGASYEKLFF.

This clone was counted a few times. This sequence joins TRBV25-1 and TRBJ2-5; no clear D gene. The CDR3 consists of 15 residues. Trimming stripped 3 bases from V and 3 bases from J, with 14 bases between. Germline V gene lookup returns CDR1 MGHDK and CDR2 SYGVNS. Here the CDR3 DNA reads TGTGCCAGCAGTGATCTTCGTGTAGGAGAAGAGACCCAGTACTTC. Translated: CASSDLRVGEETQYF.

This chain links TRBV2 with TRBJ2-5; 12 bases fit TRBD2. The CDR3 has 15 amino acids. CDR1 SNHLY and CDR2 FYNNEI come from the germline V gene. V shed 4 bases and J 7 bases; nucleotides not matched to a gene: 7. The CDR3 nucleotides are TGTGCCAGCAGTGGAGGACTAGCGGGACTCGCGACCCAGTACTTC. It specifies CASSGGLAGLATQYF.

The gene calls are TRBV5-1 and TRBJ1-2; the D gene is possibly TRBD1 (5 bases). The germline gives CDR1 SGHRS, CDR2 YFSETQ. V lost 4 bases and J 6 bases, leaving 10 bases between the germline ends. This CDR3 comprises 12 residues. The CDR3 DNA reads TGCGCCAGCAGCCCCGACAGCCATGGCTACACCTTC. It translates to CASSPDSHGYTF.

This clone was recorded a few times. The chain has TRBV27 and TRBJ1-2, with D possibly matching TRBD1 (5 bases). Germline V gene sequence: CDR1 MNHEY, CDR2 SMNVEV (reference sequence). Trimming left V 6 bases short and J 0 bases short, with 11 bases between. The CDR3 length is 14 residues. CDR3 DNA sequence: TGTGCCAGCAGAGGGGATTTGACTAACTATGGCTACACCTTC. Amino acid sequence: CASRGDLTNYGYTF.

This clone showed up just a few times. The V call is TRBV4-3, the J call TRBJ1-6, with 7 bases identical to TRBD1. The V segment lost 4 bases and the J segment 9 bases; nucleotides outside the gene matches: 9. Germline V gene lookup returns CDR1 LGHNA and CDR2 YSLEER. The CDR3 spans 15 residues. The CDR3 region is CASSPNRGGGSPLHF. CDR3 sequence (DNA): TGCGCCAGCAGCCCTAACAGGGGCGGTGGTTCACCCCTCCACTTT.

This clone was observed a few times. The genes are TRBV6-5 and TRBJ1-5, with a weak D call TRBD1 (5 bases). The CDR3 loop spans 13 amino acids. Looked up from germline, CDR1 is MNHEY and CDR2 is SVGAGI. The V end lost 10 bases, the J end lost 6 bases, and 16 bases lay between the germline ends. Here the CDR3 reads CATGKGRAQPQHF. The DNA for the CDR3 is TGTGCCACTGGAAAGGGGAGGGCTCAGCCCCAGCATTTT.